This TCR beta chain stems from a study of blood T cell repertoires in COVID-19. Trimming took 4 bases from V and 4 from J; bases not matched to a gene: 3. CDR1 is SQVTM, CDR2 ANQGSEA, per germline. This CDR3 has 13 amino acids. TCRdb's copy holds only in-frame clones and misses some; the assay was immunoSEQ multiplex PCR. The sample records approximately 480,000 clones, roughly 87% being singletons. The receptor was isolated from a young woman who had recovered from COVID-19. The chain has TRBV29-1 and TRBJ2-5; 10 bases align to TRBD2. Sequenced material: PBMCs or T cells enriched from blood (not recorded which). Written as DNA, the CDR3 is TGCAGCGTTGGTAGCGGGGGGACAGAGACCCAGTACTTC. Amino acid sequence: CSVGSGGTETQYF.